What follows are 4 T cell receptor beta chains derived from one specimen sequenced in a study of identical twins. TCRdb reprocessed the 5' RACE reads via MiXCR and lists one record per CDR3 protein. The data contain a few hundred thousand distinct CDR3 sequences, approximately 9.1% of them singletons. The specimen sequenced was naive T cells sorted from blood. All receptors derive from a woman in her fifties or sixties in good health.

The sample holds a few counts of this clonotype. The CDR3 region is CASSEGTDYGYTF. Here the CDR3 DNA reads TGTGCCAGCAGTGAGGGCACGGACTATGGCTACACCTTC. V gene TRBV2 combines with J gene TRBJ1-2; D gene unclear. V was pared by 3 bases and J by 3 bases, with 8 bases between. The CDR3 covers 13 residues. Germline CDR1 reads SNHLY; CDR2 reads FYNNEI.

The rearrangement links TRBV9 to TRBJ2-7; 7 bases fit TRBD1. The germline CDR1 and CDR2 sequences are SGDLS and YYNGEE. V was clipped by 0 bases and J by 0 bases; unmatched bases: 6. The CDR3 consists of 16 residues. Here the CDR3 DNA reads TGTGCCAGCAGCGTAGGGGTGACAGGGAGCTCCTACGAGCAGTACTTC. Encoded protein: CASSVGVTGSSYEQYF.

This clonotype was detected many times. The V gene is TRBV6-5, the J gene TRBJ1-4; perhaps TRBD1 as D (6 bases). Deletions cut 3 bases from V and 4 bases from J, with 21 bases between. The CDR3 totals 18 residues. The germline CDR1 and CDR2 sequences are MNHEY and SVGAGI. The CDR3 protein is CASSYREQGGGLNEKLFF. The CDR3 coding sequence is TGTGCCAGCAGTTATAGGGAACAGGGTGGGGGCCTTAATGAAAAACTGTTTTTT.

J is TRBJ2-6 and V is TRBV12-3 or TRBV12-4, with D uncertain. Trimming removed 2 bases from V and 9 bases from J, with 8 bases in between. CDR3 length: 13 amino acids. The CDR3, as DNA: TGTGCCAGCAGTTTACCCCCGAGCAACGTCCTGACTTTC. Translated, it gives CASSLPPSNVLTF.